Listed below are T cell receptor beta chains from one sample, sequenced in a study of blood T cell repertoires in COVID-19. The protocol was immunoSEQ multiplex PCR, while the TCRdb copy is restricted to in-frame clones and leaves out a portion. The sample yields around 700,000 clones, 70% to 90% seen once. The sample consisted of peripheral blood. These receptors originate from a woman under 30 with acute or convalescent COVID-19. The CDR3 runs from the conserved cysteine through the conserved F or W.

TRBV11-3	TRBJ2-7	CASSLGATGGTYEQYF
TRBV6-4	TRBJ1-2	CASSERQGDGYTF
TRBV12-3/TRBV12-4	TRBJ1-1	CASSGQEATEAFF
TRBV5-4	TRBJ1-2	CASSPGGRGNSNYGYTF
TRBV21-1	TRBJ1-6	CASSKGREQGNSPLHF
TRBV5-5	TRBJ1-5	CASSLGLPNQPQHF
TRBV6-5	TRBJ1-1	CASSRQGLSEAFF
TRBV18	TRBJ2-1	CASSPSPFPPRSYNEQFF
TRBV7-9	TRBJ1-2	CASSLTDRVGYGYTF
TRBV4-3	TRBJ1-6	CASSQGTGKASPLHF
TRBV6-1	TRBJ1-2	CASSEAGTGGKFYGYTF
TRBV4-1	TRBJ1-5	CASSQMTAQPQHF
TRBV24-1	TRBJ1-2	CATSGLLPGQGKGYGYTF
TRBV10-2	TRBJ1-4	CATYKGKTNEKLFF
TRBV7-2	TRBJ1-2	CASSLTRQGGSAF
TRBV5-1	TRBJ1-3	CASSIPIQGGGNTIYF
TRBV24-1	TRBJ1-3	CASMTGGNTIYF
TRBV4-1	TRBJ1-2	CASSQGETGPSTGYTF
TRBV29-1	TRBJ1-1	CSVESGGDHYTEAFF
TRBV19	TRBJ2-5	CASSIYGEGTQYF
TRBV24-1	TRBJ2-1	CATSDVLAGGFNEQFF
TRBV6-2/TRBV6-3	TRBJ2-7	CASSEGGQGVSYEQYF
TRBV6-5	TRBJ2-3	CASTRVGTDTQYF
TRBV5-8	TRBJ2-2	CASSFDRGNTGELFF
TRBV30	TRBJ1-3	CAWNPGSGNTIYF
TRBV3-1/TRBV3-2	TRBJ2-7	CASSQDNKGLSYEQYF
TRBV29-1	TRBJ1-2	CSVASLHGYTF
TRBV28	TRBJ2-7	CASRSEGTGPYEQYF
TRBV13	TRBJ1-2	CASSLGRTSYGYTF
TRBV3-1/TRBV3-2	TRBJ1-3	CASSQRGGPSGNTIYF
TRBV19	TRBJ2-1	CASSMVQLNEQFF
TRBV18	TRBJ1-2	CASSHGGPYGYTF
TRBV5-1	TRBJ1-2	CASSTGDSRHHGYTF
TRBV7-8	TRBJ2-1	CASSRGTNYNEQFF
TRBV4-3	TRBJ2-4	CASNWGVEGDIQYF
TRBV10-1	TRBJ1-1	CASSSSTMAEAFF
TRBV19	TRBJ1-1	CASSIGRGTEAFF
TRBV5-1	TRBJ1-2	CASSLGTDPEVYGYTF
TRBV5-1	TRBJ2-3	CASSWGQGTDTQYF
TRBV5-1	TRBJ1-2	CASRMPDGYGYTF
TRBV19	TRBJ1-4	CASIAIDRFGEKLFF
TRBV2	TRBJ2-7	CASRIGSSTGEQYF
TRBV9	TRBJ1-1	CASSAGNTEAFF
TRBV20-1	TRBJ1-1	CSASRGRSEAFF
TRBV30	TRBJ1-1	CAWSVLGLGAFF